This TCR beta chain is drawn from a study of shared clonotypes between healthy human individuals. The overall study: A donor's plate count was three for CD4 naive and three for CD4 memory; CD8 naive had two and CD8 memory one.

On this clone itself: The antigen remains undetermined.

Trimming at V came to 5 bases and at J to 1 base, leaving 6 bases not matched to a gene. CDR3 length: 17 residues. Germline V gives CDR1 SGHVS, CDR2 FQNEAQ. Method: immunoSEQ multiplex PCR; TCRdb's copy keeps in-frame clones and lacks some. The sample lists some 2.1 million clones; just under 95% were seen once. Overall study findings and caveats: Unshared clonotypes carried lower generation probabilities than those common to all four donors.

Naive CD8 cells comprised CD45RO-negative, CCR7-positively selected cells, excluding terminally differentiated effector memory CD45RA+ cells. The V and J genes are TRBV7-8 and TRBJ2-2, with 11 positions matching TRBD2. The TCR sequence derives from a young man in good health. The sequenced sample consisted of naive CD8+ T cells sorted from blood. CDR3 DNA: TGTGCCAGCAGCCAGACGCTAGCGGGGGGGAACACCGGGGAGCTGTTTTTT. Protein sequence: CASSQTLAGGNTGELFF. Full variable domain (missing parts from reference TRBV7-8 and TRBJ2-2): GAGVSQSPRYKVAKRGQDVALRCDPISGHVSLFWYQQALGQGPEFLTYFQNEAQLDKSGLPSDRFFAERPEGSVSTLKIQRTQQEDSAVYLCASSQTLAGGNTGELFFGEGSRLTVL.